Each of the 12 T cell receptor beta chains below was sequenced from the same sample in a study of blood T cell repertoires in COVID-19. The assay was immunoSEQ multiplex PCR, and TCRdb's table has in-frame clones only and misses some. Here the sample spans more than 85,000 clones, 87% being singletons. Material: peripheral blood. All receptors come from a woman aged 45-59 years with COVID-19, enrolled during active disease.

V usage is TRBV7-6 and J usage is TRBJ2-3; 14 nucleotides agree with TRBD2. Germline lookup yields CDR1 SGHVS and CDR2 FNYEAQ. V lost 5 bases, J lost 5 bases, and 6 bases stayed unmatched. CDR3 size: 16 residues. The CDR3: CASSPGLAGGEDTQYF. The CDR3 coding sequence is TGTGCCAGCAGCCCTGGACTAGCGGGGGGTGAAGATACGCAGTATTTT. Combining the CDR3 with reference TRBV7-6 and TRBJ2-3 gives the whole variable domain GAGVSQSPRYKVTKRGQDVALRCDPISGHVSLYWYRQALGQGPEFLTYFNYEAQQDKSGLPNDRFSAERPEGSISTLTIQRTEQRDSAMYRCASSPGLAGGEDTQYFGPGTRLTVL.

Written as DNA, the CDR3 is TGTGCCAGCAGCTTAGACAGTCAGAACTATGGCTACACCTTC. As protein: CASSLDSQNYGYTF. This sequence joins TRBV7-9 and TRBJ1-2; D remains ambiguous. Trimming took 1 base from V and 2 from J, leaving 8 bases between them. This CDR3 spans 14 amino acids. Germline V gene lookup returns CDR1 SEHNR and CDR2 FQNEAQ (reference sequence).

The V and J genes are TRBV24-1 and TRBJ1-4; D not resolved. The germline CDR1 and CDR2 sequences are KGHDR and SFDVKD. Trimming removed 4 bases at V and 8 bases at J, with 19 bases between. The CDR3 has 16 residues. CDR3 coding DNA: TGTGCCACCAGTGACCAACCCCGGGGAGGAGTCGAAAAACTGTTTTTT. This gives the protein CATSDQPRGGVEKLFF.

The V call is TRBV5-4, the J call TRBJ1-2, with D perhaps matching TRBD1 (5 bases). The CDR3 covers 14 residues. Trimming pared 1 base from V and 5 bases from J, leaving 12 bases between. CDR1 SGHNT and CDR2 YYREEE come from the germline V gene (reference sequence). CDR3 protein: CASSLQGGLYGYTF. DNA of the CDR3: TGTGCCAGCAGCTTGCAGGGTGGTTTGTATGGCTACACCTTC.

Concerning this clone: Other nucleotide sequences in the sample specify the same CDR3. CDR3 DNA sequence: TGTGCCAGCAGTTACTCCGGGGATCAGCCCCAGCATTTT. This translates into CASSYSGDQPQHF. V gene TRBV6-2 or TRBV6-3 combines with J gene TRBJ1-5; D is uncertain. V was cut by 0 bases and J by 5 bases, with 5 bases left in between. CDR1 is MNHEY, CDR2 SVGEGT, per germline. The CDR3 extends over 13 amino acids.

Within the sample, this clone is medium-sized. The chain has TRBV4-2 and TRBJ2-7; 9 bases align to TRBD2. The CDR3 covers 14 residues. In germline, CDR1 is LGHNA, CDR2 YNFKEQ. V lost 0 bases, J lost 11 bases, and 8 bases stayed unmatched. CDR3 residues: CASSQDRGIAGEYF. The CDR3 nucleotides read TGTGCCAGCAGCCAAGATCGAGGAATAGCGGGGGAGTACTTC.

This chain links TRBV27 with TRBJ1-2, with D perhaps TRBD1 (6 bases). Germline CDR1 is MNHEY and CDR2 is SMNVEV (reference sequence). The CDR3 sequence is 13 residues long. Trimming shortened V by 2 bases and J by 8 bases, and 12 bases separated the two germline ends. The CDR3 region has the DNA TGTGCCAGCAGTTTACAGGGGCCCGGCGGCTACACCTTC. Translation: CASSLQGPGGYTF.

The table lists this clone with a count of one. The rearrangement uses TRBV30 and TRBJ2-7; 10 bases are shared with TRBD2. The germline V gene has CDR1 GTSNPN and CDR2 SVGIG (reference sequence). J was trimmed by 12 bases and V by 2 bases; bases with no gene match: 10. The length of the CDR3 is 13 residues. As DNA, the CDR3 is TGTGCCTGGAGTACGAGCGGGGGGGCCCGGTTGTACTTC. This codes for CAWSTSGGARLYF.

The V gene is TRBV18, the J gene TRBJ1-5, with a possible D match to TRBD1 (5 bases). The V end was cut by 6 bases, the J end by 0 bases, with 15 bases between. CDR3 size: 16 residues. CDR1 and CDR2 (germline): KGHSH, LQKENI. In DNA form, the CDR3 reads TGTGCCAGCTCCCAGATCGCAGGGAATAGCAATCAGCCCCAGCATTTT. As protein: CASSQIAGNSNQPQHF.

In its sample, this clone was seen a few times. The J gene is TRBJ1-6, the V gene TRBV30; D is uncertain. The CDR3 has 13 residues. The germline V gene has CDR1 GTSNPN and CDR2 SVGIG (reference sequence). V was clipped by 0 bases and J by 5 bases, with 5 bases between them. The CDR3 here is CAWSVQNNSPLHF. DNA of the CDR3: TGTGCCTGGAGTGTACAAAATAATTCACCCCTCCACTTT.

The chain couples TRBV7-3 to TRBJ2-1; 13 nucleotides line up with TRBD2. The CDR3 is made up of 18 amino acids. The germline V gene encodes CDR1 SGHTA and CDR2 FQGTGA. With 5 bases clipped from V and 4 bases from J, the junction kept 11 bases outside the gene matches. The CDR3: CASSPTSGGAPIYNEQFF. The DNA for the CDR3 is TGTGCCAGCAGCCCTACTAGCGGGGGGGCCCCCATATACAATGAGCAGTTCTTC.

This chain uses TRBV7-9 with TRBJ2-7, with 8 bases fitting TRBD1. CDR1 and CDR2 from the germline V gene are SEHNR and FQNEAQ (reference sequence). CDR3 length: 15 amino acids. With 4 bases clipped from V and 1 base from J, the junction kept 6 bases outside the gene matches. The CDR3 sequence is CASSSIGQGSYEQYF. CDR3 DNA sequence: TGTGCCAGCAGCTCTATAGGACAGGGTTCCTACGAGCAGTACTTC.